This T cell receptor (beta chain) came from a study of cytomegalovirus exposure and HLA in healthy donors. This PCR relied on a set of 60 Vbeta primers and 13 Jbeta primers. Profiled with immunoSEQ multiplex PCR; TCRdb holds only in-frame clones, not every one. The sample records 130,000 or so clones, 77% being singletons. This clone occurred once. Germline V gene data show CDR1 as ENHRY and CDR2 as SYGVKD. The V end lost 2 bases, the J end lost 5 bases, and 9 bases lay between the germline ends. This CDR3 comprises 13 residues. The sequence was obtained from a male donor in good health and CMV-seropositive. Sequencing was carried out using PBMCs. The chain is built from TRBV10-3 and TRBJ1-2; D possibly corresponds to TRBD1 (6 bases). The CDR3, as DNA: TGTGCCATCAGTGAGCCAGGGGAGTATGGCTACACCTTC. Its translation is CAISEPGEYGYTF.